The rows below give T cell receptor beta chains drawn from one sample of a study of cytotoxic CD8 clonotypes in ibrutinib-treated CLL. Data came from immunoSEQ multiplex PCR; TCRdb stores just in-frame clones and leaves some out. The table includes more than 8,500 clones, 61% detected once. The sample consisted of PBMCs, taken before ibrutinib treatment. These receptors were obtained from a human donor with chronic lymphocytic leukemia. The CDR3 runs from the conserved cysteine through the conserved F or W. A D gene is named only where the DNA matches it firmly. Size is stated for part of the rows, as once, few or many counts, or as a class when the clone is expanded.

NA,TRBV6-1,TRBJ2-3,NA,CATRSLDTDTQYF,TGTGCCACCCGCTCCTTGGACACAGATACGCAGTATTTT
TRBD2,TRBV6-1,TRBJ2-1,NA,CASSAMRGGLNEQFF,TGTGCCAGCAGTGCGATGCGGGGGGGCCTAAATGAGCAGTTCTTC
NA,TRBV7-9,TRBJ2-3,NA,CASTPTWQKSTDTQYF,TGTGCCAGCACCCCCACTTGGCAGAAGAGCACAGATACGCAGTATTTT
NA,TRBV4-2,TRBJ2-4,once,CASSQDRGSLAKNIQYF,TGTGCCAGCAGCCAAGATCGAGGTAGTCTAGCCAAAAACATTCAGTACTTC
NA,TRBV9,TRBJ1-4,NA,CASSKQGTTNEKLFF,TGTGCCAGCAGCAAACAGGGAACAACTAATGAAAAACTGTTTTTT
NA,TRBV2,TRBJ2-7,few,CASSAQGGEQYF,TGTGCCAGCAGCGCTCAGGGGGGCGAGCAGTACTTC
TRBD1,TRBV28,TRBJ2-4,NA,CASSLPGTGGERVRNIQYF,TGTGCCAGCAGTCTCCCCGGGACAGGGGGCGAGAGGGTTCGAAACATTCAGTACTTC
NA,TRBV10-3,TRBJ2-3,NA,CAINRQFSDTQYF,TGTGCCATCAATCGCCAGTTTTCAGATACGCAGTATTTT
NA,TRBV6-5,TRBJ2-2,NA,CASKVGDNTGELFF,TGTGCCAGCAAGGTCGGGGATAACACCGGGGAGCTGTTTTTT
TRBD2,TRBV6-1,TRBJ2-1,NA,CASRGPGLAGHEQFF,TGTGCCAGCAGGGGACCGGGACTAGCGGGACATGAGCAGTTCTTC
TRBD1,TRBV28,TRBJ2-7,NA,CASSRDREVITYEQYF,TGTGCCAGCAGTCGGGACAGAGAAGTTATTACCTACGAGCAGTACTTC
NA,TRBV11-2,TRBJ2-7,NA,CASSLVGQMLYEQYF,TGTGCCAGCAGCTTAGTCGGACAGATGCTCTACGAGCAGTACTTC
NA,TRBV27,TRBJ1-5,NA,CASRRLPAHSNQPQHF,TGTGCCAGCAGGAGGCTTCCAGCTCATAGCAATCAGCCCCAGCATTTT
NA,TRBV7-8,TRBJ2-3,NA,CASSQVRTDTQYF,TGTGCCAGCAGTCAAGTCCGCACAGATACGCAGTATTTT
TRBD1,TRBV5-1,TRBJ1-5,NA,CASPLGTRQGNQPQHF,TGCGCCAGTCCCCTTGGAACTCGACAGGGGAATCAGCCCCAGCATTTT
NA,TRBV10-3,TRBJ1-2,few,CAISDRVYGYTF,TGTGCCATCAGTGACAGGGTCTATGGCTACACCTTC
TRBD2,TRBV2,TRBJ2-3,few,CASSEESGRGADTQYF,TGTGCCAGCAGTGAAGAGAGCGGGAGGGGTGCTGATACGCAGTATTTT
NA,TRBV4-1,TRBJ2-7,few,CASSPTSLYEQYF,TGCGCCAGCAGCCCAACTAGCCTCTACGAGCAGTACTTC
NA,TRBV7-2,TRBJ2-5,NA,CASSLVLNGETQYF,TGTGCCAGCAGCTTAGTGCTTAACGGGGAGACCCAGTACTTC
NA,TRBV18,TRBJ2-2,NA,CASSPPLAGELFF,TGTGCCAGCTCACCACCGCTGGCCGGGGAGCTGTTTTTT
NA,TRBV2,TRBJ1-2,NA,CASSDSRTKYGYTF,TGTGCCAGCAGTGACTCCCGGACAAAATATGGCTACACCTTC
TRBD1,TRBV7-2,TRBJ2-7,NA,CASSWGQLYEQYF,TGTGCCAGCAGCTGGGGACAGCTTTACGAGCAGTACTTC
NA,TRBV7-9,TRBJ2-1,few,CASRDRGSSYNEQFF,TGTGCCAGCAGAGACCGGGGGAGCTCCTACAATGAGCAGTTCTTC
NA,TRBV2,TRBJ2-5,few,CASGRGVGTQYF,TGTGCCAGCGGCAGGGGGGTTGGGACCCAGTACTTC
TRBD2,TRBV6-1,TRBJ2-7,few,CASSEGGLAYEQYF,TGTGCCAGCAGTGAAGGGGGACTAGCCTACGAGCAGTACTTC
TRBD2,TRBV7-2,TRBJ2-3,NA,CASSLSLAGGTDTQYF,TGTGCCAGCAGCTTATCACTAGCGGGGGGCACAGATACGCAGTATTTT
TRBD2,TRBV7-8,TRBJ2-1,NA,CASSLGLAGIREQFF,TGTGCCAGCAGCTTAGGCCTAGCGGGGATCCGGGAGCAGTTCTTC
NA,TRBV30,TRBJ1-1,NA,CAWIRLGNTFF,TGTGCCTGGATAAGACTGGGGAATACTTTCTTT
TRBD2,TRBV4-2,TRBJ2-7,few,CASSQDSSGGYEQYF,TGTGCCAGCAGCCAAGATTCTAGCGGGGGCTACGAGCAGTACTTC
NA,TRBV4-1,TRBJ2-3,NA,CASSQDRPTETQYF,TGCGCCAGCAGCCAAGATCGTCCGACAGAGACGCAGTATTTT
TRBD1,TRBV7-3,TRBJ1-1,medium-sized,CASSPSRQGTTGTEAFF,TGTGCCAGCAGCCCCTCCCGACAGGGGACGACGGGCACTGAAGCTTTCTTT
NA,TRBV2,TRBJ1-5,few,CASRGSIQPQHF,TGTGCCAGCAGGGGATCAATTCAGCCCCAGCATTTT
NA,TRBV5-1,TRBJ2-5,NA,CASSLGPPSEIFETQYF,TGCGCCAGCAGCTTGGGTCCGCCTAGCGAAATCTTTGAGACCCAGTACTTC
NA,TRBV13,TRBJ2-1,NA,CASSRLTRGRFF,TGTGCCAGCAGCCGGCTTACCCGGGGACGGTTCTTC
TRBD1,TRBV19,TRBJ2-2,few,CASTVTGGTGELFF,TGTGCCAGTACCGTAACAGGGGGTACCGGGGAGCTGTTTTTT
TRBD2,TRBV7-8,TRBJ2-3,few,CASSLAGTSLLTDTQYF,TGTGCCAGCAGCTTAGCCGGGACTAGCCTCCTCACAGATACGCAGTATTTT
TRBD2,TRBV7-2,TRBJ2-3,NA,CASSLGGGGAWTDTQYF,TGTGCCAGCAGCTTAGGAGGCGGGGGGGCTTGGACAGATACGCAGTATTTT
NA,TRBV11-2,TRBJ1-1,NA,CASSSLPLNTEAFF,TGTGCCAGCAGCTCCCTTCCCCTGAACACTGAAGCTTTCTTT
NA,TRBV10-3,TRBJ1-2,NA,CAISRGQGSGYTF,TGTGCCATCAGCCGGGGCCAAGGGAGCGGCTACACCTTC
TRBD1,TRBV5-4,TRBJ1-6,NA,CASSLDRGLQNSPLHF,TGTGCCAGCAGCCTTGACAGGGGGCTGCAGAATTCACCCCTCCACTTT
NA,TRBV7-3,TRBJ2-7,NA,CASSPRGSYEQYF,TGTGCCAGCAGTCCAAGGGGGTCCTACGAGCAGTACTTC
NA,TRBV7-9,TRBJ2-3,NA,CASRSSAYPGDTQYF,TGTGCCAGCAGGAGTAGCGCTTACCCGGGGGATACGCAGTATTTT
NA,TRBV18,TRBJ1-2,once,CASSPGRGAHYGYTF,TGTGCCAGCTCACCGGGAAGGGGGGCACACTATGGCTACACCTTC
TRBD2,TRBV5-5,TRBJ2-5,NA,CASRQAGAETQYF,TGTGCCAGCAGGCAAGCGGGAGCGGAGACCCAGTACTTC
TRBD2,TRBV7-8,TRBJ2-3,NA,CASSGRIKAGERDTQYF,TGTGCCAGCAGCGGCAGAATAAAAGCGGGAGAGAGGGATACGCAGTATTTT
NA,TRBV2,TRBJ1-4,NA,CASQKSTNEKLFF,TGTGCCAGCCAAAAATCGACTAATGAAAAACTGTTTTTT
NA,TRBV7-3,TRBJ2-2,few,CASSLIAANTGELFF,TGTGCCAGCAGCTTAATAGCGGCGAACACCGGGGAGCTGTTTTTT